The 18 T cell receptor beta chains given below trace back to one sample, sequenced in a study of blood T cell repertoires in COVID-19. Method: immunoSEQ multiplex PCR; TCRdb's copy keeps in-frame clones and lacks some. The sample carries fewer than 40,000 clones, roughly 85% recorded once. The sequenced material came from peripheral blood. Receptors originate from an elderly man with active COVID-19.

The rearrangement uses TRBV30 and TRBJ1-2; D ambiguous. CDR1 and CDR2 from the germline V gene are GTSNPN and SVGIG (reference sequence). V was pared by 3 bases and J by 4 bases, with 9 bases between. The CDR3 is 12 residues long. Here the CDR3 DNA reads TGTGCCTGGAGGGGTAGCTTCTATGGCTACACCTTC. Residues: CAWRGSFYGYTF.

The rearrangement links TRBV24-1 to TRBJ1-2, with 8 bases that match TRBD1. V dropped 4 bases and J dropped 5; count of bases not matched to a gene: 8. This CDR3 is built from 15 residues. Germline-derived CDR1 and CDR2 are KGHDR and SFDVKD. CDR3 sequence: CATSDAGTGQYGYTF. CDR3 nucleotide sequence: TGTGCCACCAGTGACGCCGGGACAGGTCAATATGGCTACACCTTC.

V usage is TRBV7-9 and J usage is TRBJ1-1; 9 nucleotides align to TRBD1. J gave up 8 bases and V 5 bases, and 6 bases lay outside the gene matches. The CDR3 has 13 residues. The germline V gene has CDR1 SEHNR and CDR2 FQNEAQ (reference sequence). In DNA, the CDR3 is TGTGCCAGCAGCAAGGGACAGGGCCTAGAAGCTTTCTTT. Amino acids: CASSKGQGLEAFF. Combining the CDR3 with reference TRBV7-9 and TRBJ1-1 gives the whole variable domain DTGVSQNPRHKITKRGQNVTFRCDPISEHNRLYWYRQTLGQGPEFLTYFQNEAQLEKSRLLSDRFSAERPKGSFSTLEIQRTEQGDSAMYLCASSKGQGLEAFFGQGTRLTVV.

This clone showed up just a few times. The chain's CDR3 is CASSLDRGSAFF. Written as DNA, the CDR3 is TGTGCCAGCAGCTTGGACAGGGGCTCAGCTTTCTTT. V is TRBV5-4 and J is TRBJ1-1, with 7 bases fitting TRBD1. V lost 0 bases and J lost 10; bases outside the gene matches: 3. CDR1 and CDR2 from the germline V gene are SGHNT and YYREEE (reference sequence). The CDR3 sequence is 12 residues long.

V and J are TRBV7-9 and TRBJ2-7, with a weak D call TRBD2 (6 bases). Germline CDR1 is SEHNR and CDR2 is FQNEAQ (reference sequence). Trimming shortened V by 1 base and J by 5 bases, and 12 bases separated the two germline ends. This CDR3 has 14 residues. The CDR3 here is CASSLGGEANEQYF. CDR3 nucleotide sequence: TGTGCCAGCAGCTTAGGGGGGGAAGCGAACGAGCAGTACTTC. The full variable domain, rest sourced from reference TRBV7-9 and TRBJ2-7, is DTGVSQNPRHKITKRGQNVTFRCDPISEHNRLYWYRQTLGQGPEFLTYFQNEAQLEKSRLLSDRFSAERPKGSFSTLEIQRTEQGDSAMYLCASSLGGEANEQYFGPGTRLTVT.

This clone appeared once. V gene TRBV7-8 combines with J gene TRBJ1-1, with D perhaps matching TRBD1 (6 bases). The CDR3 covers 13 residues. Germline loops: CDR1 SGHVS, CDR2 FQNEAQ. V lost 5 bases, J lost 1 base, and 8 bases lay in between. CDR3 DNA: TGTGCCAGCAGCCGGGGACAGAACACTGAAGCTTTCTTT. Translated, it gives CASSRGQNTEAFF.

V and J are TRBV7-6 and TRBJ2-3, with D possibly being TRBD1 (6 bases). The V gene lost 1 base and the J gene lost 0 bases, with 11 bases spanning the gap. The V gene's germline CDR1 is SGHVS and CDR2 FNYEAQ. This CDR3 comprises 16 residues. The CDR3 loop is CASSLVGDTSTDTQYF. The CDR3 nucleotides read TGTGCCAGCAGCTTAGTTGGGGACACTAGCACAGATACGCAGTATTTT. Filled out from reference TRBV7-6 and TRBJ2-3, the complete variable domain reads GAGVSQSPRYKVTKRGQDVALRCDPISGHVSLYWYRQALGQGPEFLTYFNYEAQQDKSGLPNDRFSAERPEGSISTLTIQRTEQRDSAMYRCASSLVGDTSTDTQYFGPGTRLTVL.

The CDR3 DNA follows: TGTGCCAGCACTAATACCGGGTCCTTCTTT. This codes for CASTNTGSFF. The chain is built from TRBV7-9 and TRBJ1-1; D remains unclear. Germline CDR1 SEHNR, CDR2 FQNEAQ (reference sequence). The CDR3 sequence is 10 residues long. V dropped 7 bases and J dropped 14 bases, with 14 bases sitting between them.

This chain uses TRBV5-1 with TRBJ2-3; the D gene is possibly TRBD2 (6 bases). Trimming stripped 1 base from V and 3 bases from J, with 12 bases between. Per the germline V gene, CDR1 is SGHRS and CDR2 is YFSETQ. The CDR3 sequence is 15 residues long. The CDR3 loop is CASSLQLAGTDTQYF. The CDR3 DNA reads as TGCGCCAGCAGCTTGCAACTAGCTGGTACAGATACGCAGTATTTT.

The CDR3 is CASSVGLHGEIYGYTF. In DNA form, the CDR3 reads TGTGCCAGCAGCGTAGGTTTGCACGGAGAGATATATGGCTACACCTTC. J is TRBJ1-2 and V is TRBV9; no definite D call. Germline loops: CDR1 SGDLS, CDR2 YYNGEE. Trimming stripped 0 bases from V and 5 bases from J, with 17 bases between. This CDR3 has 16 residues.

The chain recombines TRBV9 with TRBJ1-1; D may be TRBD1 (5 bases). Germline V gene sequence: CDR1 SGDLS, CDR2 YYNGEE. The CDR3 runs 12 residues. With 5 bases removed from V and 5 bases from J, the gap between germline ends came to 10 bases. CDR3 in amino acids: CASSVGGTEAFF. The CDR3 nucleotides read TGTGCCAGCAGTGTGGGGGGGACTGAAGCTTTCTTT.

This chain links TRBV5-1 with TRBJ2-2; TRBD1 matches at 7 bases. Germline V lookup: CDR1 SGHRS, CDR2 YFSETQ. V lost 0 bases and J lost 3; bases outside the gene matches: 2. The CDR3 consists of 15 residues. DNA for the CDR3: TGCGCCAGCAGCTTGGAGGGGGCCCACACCGGGGAGCTGTTTTTT. Translated: CASSLEGAHTGELFF.

The rearrangement joins TRBV4-3 to TRBJ1-1; the D is unclear. The CDR3 is 13 amino acids. CDR1 is LGHNA, CDR2 YSLEER, per germline. V was shortened by 4 bases and J by 3 bases, with 9 bases between the two germline ends. CDR3: CASSPDTYTEAFF. The CDR3 DNA reads as TGCGCCAGCAGCCCTGACACGTACACTGAAGCTTTCTTT.

The V call is TRBV9, the J call TRBJ1-2; D may be TRBD1 (6 bases). V was clipped by 6 bases and J by 4 bases, with 19 bases between them. Per germline, CDR1 SGDLS and CDR2 YYNGEE. The CDR3 length is 15 residues. CDR3 loop: CASTPDRRSLYGYTF. CDR3 DNA sequence: TGTGCCAGCACCCCGGACAGACGATCACTCTATGGCTACACCTTC. Looking up the rest from reference TRBV9 and TRBJ1-2 gives the full variable domain: DSGVTQTPKHLITATGQRVTLRCSPRSGDLSVYWYQQSLDQGLQFLIQYYNGEERAKGNILERFSAQQFPDLHSELNLSSLELGDSALYFCASTPDRRSLYGYTFGSGTRLTVV.

The chain joins TRBV7-9 to TRBJ1-2; 7 bases line up with TRBD1. The CDR3 is 14 residues long. Trimming cost V 4 bases and J 2 bases; bases outside gene matches: 4. Germline CDR1 is SEHNR and CDR2 is FQNEAQ (reference sequence). The DNA of the CDR3 is TGTGCCAGCAGCTCGTCGACAGGGAACTATGGCTACACCTTC. This encodes CASSSSTGNYGYTF.

This chain connects TRBV18 to TRBJ1-2; D may be TRBD1 (6 bases). The germline V and J ends were trimmed by 6 bases and 8 bases, with 16 bases remaining between them. The CDR3 loop spans 13 amino acids. Germline lookup yields CDR1 KGHSH and CDR2 LQKENI. This chain's CDR3 is CASSPGRTEGYTF. The DNA for the CDR3 is TGTGCCAGCTCTCCGGGACGGACAGAGGGCTACACCTTC.

V usage is TRBV19 and J usage is TRBJ1-1; 7 nucleotides align to TRBD1. Germline values: CDR1 LNHDA, CDR2 SQIVND (reference sequence). J was trimmed by 0 bases and V by 3 bases; bases with no gene match: 7. This CDR3 region has 16 residues. The DNA of the CDR3 is TGTGCCAGTAGTATTCGAGGGGGCAAGGTGAACACTGAAGCTTTCTTT. This codes for CASSIRGGKVNTEAFF.

The CDR3 loop reads CASSWDERGARGQYF. The DNA of the CDR3 is TGTGCCAGCAGCTGGGACGAGCGGGGGGCCCGGGGTCAGTACTTC. The rearrangement links TRBV7-2 to TRBJ2-5, with TRBD2 matching 9 bases. The V gene's germline CDR1 is SGHTA and CDR2 FQGNSA. The V and J ends lost 4 bases and 11 bases, in that order; junction bases with no gene match: 14. CDR3 length: 15 residues.